One TCR beta chain is described in this entry. This sample was included in a study of monozygotic twins with inflammatory bowel disease. Each of the TCR libraries took approximately 3,500 ng of total RNA. Incorporation of UMIs carrying a 6-nucleotide sample barcode was performed by template switching. From its re-call of the 5' RACE reads, TCRdb lists each CDR3 protein once, without DNA. The record lists 400,000 or so distinct CDR3 sequences, of which the ten most abundant hold 2.4%. Germline V gives CDR1 MGHRA, CDR2 YSYEKL. This CDR3 is built from 14 residues. This clonotype was sampled from a human donor with ulcerative colitis or Crohn's disease, or a healthy co-twin of an affected twin (not recorded which). The V call is TRBV4-1, the J call TRBJ1-1. Specimen: blood. The CDR3 region is CASSQENTNTEAFF.